Listed below are T cell receptor beta chains from one sample, sequenced in a study of T cells in Graves' hyperthyroidism and ophthalmopathy. TCRdb analysed the multiplex PCR reads with MiXCR anew, one entry per CDR3 protein. The sample records about 760,000 distinct CDR3 sequences, 30% to 40% being singletons. The specimen sequenced was blood. Source of these receptors: a woman in her thirties or forties with Graves' hyperthyroidism. Both conserved end residues are part of each CDR3. The D gene is left open where the match is weak. Clone size appears in some rows only: once, few, many, or a class for an expanded clone.

- | - | TRBJ1-1 | TRBV2 | CASSEVVNTEALF | TGTGCCAGCAGTGAAGTAGTGAACACTGAAGCTCTCTTT
- | TRBD2 | TRBJ2-1 | TRBV10-3 | CAISEATSGGYNEQFF | TGTGCCATCAGTGAAGCTACTAGCGGGGGGTACAATGAGCAGTTCTTC
- | - | TRBJ2-7 | TRBV2 | CASSDEAGLGEALSYEQYF | TGTGCCAGCAGTGATGAAGCAGGCTTGGGGGAGGCGCTCTCCTACGAGCAGTACTTC
- | - | TRBJ2-5 | TRBV12-3/TRBV12-4 | CASSPPGRDQETQYF | TGTGCCAGCAGTCCCCCCGGCAGGGACCAAGAGACCCAGTACTTC
- | TRBD2 | TRBJ2-1 | TRBV7-9 | CASSLDGREYNEQFF | TGTGCCAGCAGCCTGGACGGGAGGGAGTACAATGAGCAGTTCTTC
many | TRBD1 | TRBJ2-7 | TRBV29-1 | CSVEWTGESYEQYF | TGCAGCGTTGAGTGGACAGGGGAATCCTACGAGCAGTACTTC
- | - | TRBJ1-2 | TRBV19 | CASSIAEFYGYTF | TGTGCCAGTAGTATAGCGGAATTCTATGGCTACACCTTC
many | - | TRBJ2-5 | TRBV7-2 | CASSSRGREGWSTQYF | TGTGCCAGCAGCTCCCGTGGGCGTGAAGGGTGGTCAACCCAGTACTTC
many | TRBD2 | TRBJ2-7 | TRBV10-3 | CATGETSGSYEQYF | TGTGCCACGGGGGAGACTAGCGGGAGCTACGAGCAGTACTTC
- | - | TRBJ1-2 | TRBV15 | CATSRSRGDYGYTF | TGTGCCACCAGCAGATCTAGGGGAGACTATGGCTACACCTTC
- | TRBD1 | TRBJ2-5 | TRBV27 | CASSRTGVGGETQYF | TGTGCCAGCAGCCGAACAGGGGTAGGGGGAGAGACCCAGTACTTC
many | TRBD1 | TRBJ2-7 | TRBV4-1 | CASSLQGAGYEQYF | TGCGCCAGCAGCCTACAGGGGGCGGGTTACGAGCAGTACTTC